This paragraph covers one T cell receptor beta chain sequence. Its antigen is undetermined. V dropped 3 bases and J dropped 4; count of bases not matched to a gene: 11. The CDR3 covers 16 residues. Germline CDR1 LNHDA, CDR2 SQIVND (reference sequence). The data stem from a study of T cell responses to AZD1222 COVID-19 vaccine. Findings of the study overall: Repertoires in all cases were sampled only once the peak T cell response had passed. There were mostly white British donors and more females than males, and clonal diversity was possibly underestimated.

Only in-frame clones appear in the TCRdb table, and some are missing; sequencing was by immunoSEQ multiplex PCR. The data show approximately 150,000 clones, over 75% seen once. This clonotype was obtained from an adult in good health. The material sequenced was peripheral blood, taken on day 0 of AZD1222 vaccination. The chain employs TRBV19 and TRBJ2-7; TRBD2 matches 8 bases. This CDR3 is CASSISGTRESYEQYF. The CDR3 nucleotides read TGTGCCAGTAGTATCTCCGGGACTAGAGAAAGTTACGAGCAGTACTTC.